Following are 22 T cell receptor beta chains from one sample sequenced in a study of chemoradiotherapy in HPV16-positive cancers. Sequencing used immunoSEQ multiplex PCR; TCRdb keeps in-frame clones, though not all of them. The table lists tens of thousands of clones, 88% of them singletons, with around 4.4% in the top ten. The specimen was blood, collected from a patient who underwent chemoradiotherapy. Receptors originate from a human donor with HPV-associated anogenital cancer.

The chain recombines TRBV18 with TRBJ2-7, with TRBD1 matching over 7 bases. The germline gives CDR1 KGHSH, CDR2 LQKENI. The V segment lost 6 bases and the J segment 0 bases; nucleotides outside the gene matches: 8. The CDR3 totals 15 residues. CDR3 coding DNA: TGTGCCAGCTCCCAGACAGGGTTTTCCTCCTACGAGCAGTACTTC. Protein sequence: CASSQTGFSSYEQYF.

The J gene is TRBJ2-3, the V gene TRBV7-2; D may match TRBD1 or TRBD2 (6 bases each). Germline V gene data show CDR1 as SGHTA and CDR2 as FQGNSA. CDR3 length equals 13 residues. The V end lost 1 base, the J end lost 7 bases, and 9 bases lay between the germline ends. The CDR3 reads CASSLEGGNTQYF. DNA for the CDR3: TGTGCCAGCAGCTTAGAAGGGGGGAATACGCAGTATTTT.

The chain carries TRBV27 and TRBJ1-5, with TRBD1 matching over 7 bases. After removal of 5 bases from V and 7 bases from J, the junction contained 14 bases not matched to a gene. Germline CDR1 reads MNHEY; CDR2 reads SMNVEV (reference sequence). This CDR3 has 16 amino acids. The CDR3 DNA sequence: TGTGCCAGCAGTCCCGAGACAGGGTTTATTGGGCAGCCCCAGCATTTT. It yields the protein CASSPETGFIGQPQHF.

The chain combines TRBV5-1 with TRBJ2-5, with 8 bases aligning to TRBD1. V lost 0 bases, J lost 7 bases, and 8 bases stayed unmatched. CDR3 length equals 15 residues. Germline CDR1 reads SGHRS; CDR2 reads YFSETQ. This chain's CDR3 is CASSLGATGDSTQYF. CDR3 bases: TGCGCCAGCAGCTTGGGGGCGACAGGGGATTCGACCCAGTACTTC.

The chain combines TRBV11-2 with TRBJ2-7, with D tentatively TRBD1 or TRBD2 (6 bases each). Germline lookup yields CDR1 SGHAT and CDR2 FQNNGV. V was shortened by 1 base and J by 5 bases, with 21 bases between the two germline ends. The CDR3 covers 17 residues. The CDR3 loop is CASSLGYFSGGWDEQYF. CDR3 coding DNA: TGTGCCAGCAGCTTAGGGTATTTTTCCGGGGGCTGGGACGAGCAGTACTTC.

The V and J genes are TRBV10-3 and TRBJ1-2, with TRBD1 as a possible D gene (5 bases). The ends were cut back, 3 bases at V and 7 bases at J, with 9 bases in the middle. The germline V gene encodes CDR1 ENHRY and CDR2 SYGVKD. The CDR3 has 12 residues. The DNA for the CDR3 is TGTGCCATCAGTGATGCTGGGGCTGGCTACACCTTC. It specifies CAISDAGAGYTF.

This chain joins TRBV28 and TRBJ2-3; D is uncertain. Germline CDR1 reads MDHEN; CDR2 reads SYDVKM. V shed 5 bases and J shed 6 bases, with 18 bases lying between them. This CDR3 spans 15 amino acids. The chain's CDR3 is CASSTLERVGDTQYF. DNA of the CDR3: TGTGCCAGCAGTACGTTGGAGAGAGTGGGTGATACGCAGTATTTT. Drawing the rest from reference TRBV28 and TRBJ2-3, the complete variable domain is DVKVTQSSRYLVKRTGEKVFLECVQDMDHENMFWYRQDPGLGLRLIYFSYDVKMKEKGDIPEGYSVSREKKERFSLILESASTNQTSMYLCASSTLERVGDTQYFGPGTRLTVL.

The chain links TRBV5-1 to TRBJ1-3; 12 positions match TRBD1. The germline CDR1 and CDR2 sequences are SGHRS and YFSETQ. Trimming took 5 bases from V and 0 from J; bases not matched to a gene: 6. This CDR3 comprises 17 residues. CDR3 sequence reads: CASSSGTGGASGNTIYF. The DNA of the CDR3 is TGCGCCAGCAGTTCCGGGACAGGGGGCGCCTCTGGAAACACCATATATTTT.

V and J are TRBV5-6 and TRBJ2-5; possible D gene TRBD1, 6 bases. Germline V gives CDR1 SGHDT, CDR2 YYEEEE. The germline V and J ends were trimmed by 3 bases and 3 bases, with 9 bases remaining between them. CDR3 length equals 13 residues. The CDR3 DNA is TGTGCCAGCAGCTACCGGACAGAAGAGACCCAGTACTTC. Its translation is CASSYRTEETQYF.

This sequence joins TRBV5-1 and TRBJ2-2, with TRBD1 identical over 8 bases. J gave up 0 bases and V 4 bases, and 5 bases lay outside the gene matches. The V gene's germline CDR1 is SGHRS and CDR2 YFSETQ. This CDR3 has 16 residues. CDR3 nucleotide sequence: TGCGCCAGCAGCCCCCGGACAGGGACGAACACCGGGGAGCTGTTTTTT. Translated, it gives CASSPRTGTNTGELFF.

This rearrangement joins TRBV30 to TRBJ1-6; unclear D gene. This CDR3 has 15 residues. CDR1 GTSNPN and CDR2 SVGIG come from the germline V gene (reference sequence). V gave up 1 base and J gave up 3 bases, with 10 bases separating them. CDR3 in amino acids: CAWSERVFYNSPLHF. CDR3 nucleotides: TGTGCCTGGAGTGAAAGGGTATTCTATAATTCACCCCTCCACTTT.

The rearrangement links TRBV28 to TRBJ1-3; TRBD1 is a possible D gene (5 bases). The germline V and J ends were trimmed by 6 bases and 2 bases, with 14 bases remaining between them. Germline CDR1 is MDHEN and CDR2 is SYDVKM. The CDR3 sequence is 15 residues long. As DNA, the CDR3 is TGTGCCAGCAGCGAAAGGGGATCCGCTGGAAACACCATATATTTT. This translates into CASSERGSAGNTIYF.

The genes are TRBV6-4 and TRBJ2-3; 7 bases map to TRBD2. The germline V gene encodes CDR1 MRHNA and CDR2 SNTAGT. The CDR3 is 16 amino acids. V lost 2 bases, J lost 2 bases, and 7 bases stayed unmatched. CDR3 nucleotide sequence: TGTGCCAGCAGTGACGGGGGGGACCTTACCACAGATACGCAGTATTTT. It specifies CASSDGGDLTTDTQYF.

The genes are TRBV5-6 and TRBJ1-1, with D unresolved. The CDR3 has 15 amino acids. CDR1 SGHDT and CDR2 YYEEEE come from the germline V gene. V gave up 2 bases and J gave up 1 base, with 12 bases separating them. CDR3 region: CASSFYSMWNTEAFF. In nucleotides, the CDR3 is TGTGCCAGCAGCTTTTATTCCATGTGGAACACTGAAGCTTTCTTT.

In nucleotides, the CDR3 is TGTGCCAGCAGCGTAGCCGTGTCCACCGGGGAGCTGTTTTTT. This gives the protein CASSVAVSTGELFF. V usage is TRBV9 and J usage is TRBJ2-2; D ambiguous. This CDR3 is 14 amino acids long. The V and J ends lost 0 bases and 4 bases respectively, with 7 bases between them. Germline V CDR1 and CDR2: SGDLS, YYNGEE.

V and J are TRBV6-5 and TRBJ2-1; D is possibly TRBD1 (6 bases). The CDR3 has 14 residues. CDR1 and CDR2 from the germline V gene are MNHEY and SVGAGI. Trimming left V 0 bases short and J 7 bases short, with 10 bases between. The CDR3 protein is CASSYSNTGNEQFF. The CDR3 region has the DNA TGTGCCAGCAGTTACTCTAACACAGGGAATGAGCAGTTCTTC.

This chain connects TRBV11-2 to TRBJ2-7, with D perhaps assigned TRBD1 or TRBD2 (5 bases each). The V and J ends lost 4 bases and 1 base respectively, with 14 bases between them. CDR1 and CDR2 (germline): SGHAT, FQNNGV. The CDR3 extends over 15 amino acids. CDR3 protein: CASSYLGDPSYEQYF. The CDR3 DNA sequence: TGTGCCAGCAGCTATTTGGGGGACCCTTCCTACGAGCAGTACTTC.

The V gene is TRBV5-8, the J gene TRBJ1-1, with TRBD1 matching over 7 bases. V was clipped by 4 bases and J by 11 bases; unmatched bases: 5. CDR3 length equals 11 residues. Per the germline V gene, CDR1 is SGHTS and CDR2 is YDEGEE. The CDR3, as DNA: TGTGCCAGCAGCGGCGACAGGGTTGCTTTCTTT. Encoded protein: CASSGDRVAFF.

The chain employs TRBV5-6 and TRBJ1-5; 7 bases line up with TRBD1. Trimming took 4 bases from V and 0 from J; bases not matched to a gene: 4. CDR1 SGHDT and CDR2 YYEEEE come from the germline V gene. The CDR3 is 15 amino acids. The CDR3 DNA sequence: TGTGCCAGCAGCCCGGGACAGTTTAGCAATCAGCCCCAGCATTTT. As protein: CASSPGQFSNQPQHF.

In this sample, this clone turned up once. The chain carries TRBV28 and TRBJ2-1; TRBD1 aligns across 9 bases. Germline V CDR1 and CDR2: MDHEN, SYDVKM. V shed 7 bases and J 5 bases; nucleotides not matched to a gene: 3. This CDR3 region has 13 residues. The CDR3 protein is CASNRGRDNEQFF. The DNA for the CDR3 is TGTGCCAGCAACAGGGGGCGCGACAATGAGCAGTTCTTC.

The gene calls are TRBV28 and TRBJ2-6, with 14 bases aligning to TRBD2. Germline values: CDR1 MDHEN, CDR2 SYDVKM. J gave up 1 base and V 1 base, and 3 bases lay outside the gene matches. There are 19 residues in the CDR3. This CDR3 reads CASSLSGTSGRSGANVLTF. CDR3 bases: TGTGCCAGCAGTTTATCCGGGACTAGCGGGAGATCTGGGGCCAACGTCCTGACTTTC.

Only one count was recorded for this clone. The CDR3 nucleotides are TGTGCCAGCAGTGTGAGGCAGGGGGCTTCCGGGGAGCTGTTTTTT. Its protein product is CASSVRQGASGELFF. V is TRBV2 and J is TRBJ2-2, with TRBD1 matching over 8 bases. Germline CDR1 and CDR2: SNHLY and FYNNEI. The V gene end was trimmed by 4 bases and the J gene end by 6 bases; junction bases not matched to a gene: 7. CDR3 size: 15 residues.